This TCR beta chain was obtained from a study of cytomegalovirus exposure and HLA in healthy donors. Study-wide results and limits: Most CMV-associated TCR beta chains were later found to appear HLA-restricted. Only CMV serostatus was available as immune exposure information. Highest at DRB1 and lowest at HLA-C, TCR association rates differed among HLA loci in a later analysis.

The V gene's germline CDR1 is MNHNS and CDR2 SASEGT. Trimming took 2 bases from V and 5 from J, leaving 10 bases between them. The CDR3 has 14 residues. With regard to this clone: What it recognizes is unknown.

60 Vbeta and 13 Jbeta primers were used in PCR. The assay was immunoSEQ multiplex PCR, and TCRdb's table has in-frame clones only and misses some. The profile shows approximately 150,000 clones, over 80% of them singletons. The receptor comes from a male donor in good health and CMV-seronegative. V usage is TRBV6-1 and J usage is TRBJ2-1, with D uncertain. The specimen was PBMCs. CDR3 in amino acids: CASSENWSDNEQFF. In nucleotides, the CDR3 is TGTGCCAGCAGTGAAAATTGGAGCGACAATGAGCAGTTCTTC.